The 18 T cell receptor beta chains listed next were all sequenced from one sample in a study of vaccination and CD4 T cells after COVID-19. Using its own MiXCR run on the PCR reads, TCRdb lists one record per CDR3 protein. Among roughly 15,000 distinct CDR3 sequences listed, 66% were seen once. Sample: CD4+ T cells from blood, taken after SARS-CoV-2 vaccination. These receptors came from a human donor who had recovered from COVID-19.

V is TRBV6-1 and J is TRBJ1-5; D remains unclear. V was clipped by 5 bases and J by 11 bases, with 19 bases between them. Germline V gene lookup returns CDR1 MNHNS and CDR2 SASEGT. CDR3 length equals 14 residues. Here the CDR3 reads CASSLGSAQVAQHF. In DNA, the CDR3 is TGTGCCAGCAGTCTGGGCTCCGCGCAGGTTGCCCAGCATTTT.

In regard to this clonotype: Its ends do not fully match the called genes, so a read error is possible. This sequence joins TRBV19 and TRBJ2-2; D may be TRBD2 (6 bases). CDR3 length: 17 residues. CDR1 is LNHDA and CDR2 is SQIVND in the germline V gene (reference sequence). In DNA, the CDR3 is TGTGCCAGTAGTATAGTGCCTCTAGCGAGAGCGACCGGCGAGCTGTTTTTT. Its protein product is CASSIVPLARATGELFF.

The chain has TRBV20-1 and TRBJ2-3, with 8 nucleotides matching TRBD2. From germline, CDR1 is DFQATT and CDR2 SNEGSKA (reference sequence). V was pared by 8 bases and J by 3 bases, with 10 bases of the junction left unmatched. CDR3 length equals 14 residues. The CDR3 reads CSRRSGSTTDTQYF. CDR3 bases: TGCAGTCGGCGGAGCGGGAGTACGACAGATACGCAGTATTTT.

This clonotype was seen a handful of times. The chain has TRBV20-1 and TRBJ1-5; D uncertain. Germline CDR1 DFQATT, CDR2 SNEGSKA (reference sequence). This CDR3 comprises 15 residues. Trimming cost V 0 bases and J 3 bases, with 12 bases left between them. DNA of the CDR3: TGCAGTGCTAGAGAGGTAGGGTACTACAATCAGCCCCAGCATTTT. This codes for CSAREVGYYNQPQHF.

This sequence joins TRBV7-9 and TRBJ1-2; no reliable D call. Germline lookup yields CDR1 SEHNR and CDR2 FQNEAQ (reference sequence). This CDR3 is 12 amino acids long. Trimming left V 2 bases short and J 5 bases short, with 6 bases between. CDR3 in DNA: TGTGCCAGCAGCTTAAAGAGTTATGGCTACACCTTC. Translation gives CASSLKSYGYTF.

The chain has TRBV30 and TRBJ2-3; either TRBD1 or TRBD2 may fit D (6 bases each). The germline gives CDR1 GTSNPN, CDR2 SVGIG (reference sequence). V lost 5 bases to trimming and J lost 4 bases, with 13 bases between them. CDR3 size: 13 residues. The CDR3 DNA follows: TGTGCCTGGGGGATAAGGGGGGCAGATACGCAGTATTTT. Translated: CAWGIRGADTQYF.

The chain is built from TRBV19 and TRBJ2-1; a possible D gene is TRBD2 (5 bases). V was clipped by 7 bases and J by 11 bases, with 15 bases between them. In germline, CDR1 is LNHDA, CDR2 SQIVND (reference sequence). CDR3 length: 12 amino acids. The CDR3 nucleotides are TGTGCCAGTACCTACCGGGAAGGAAAGCAGTTCTTC. This translates into CASTYREGKQFF.

This clonotype has just a few counts. The chain joins TRBV2 to TRBJ2-5; D is uncertain. Germline CDR1 and CDR2: SNHLY and FYNNEI. V lost 4 bases, J lost 4 bases, and 4 bases lay in between. The CDR3 is 11 amino acids. For the CDR3, the DNA is TGTGCCAGCAGTGTCGGAGAGACCCAGTACTTC. This sequence encodes CASSVGETQYF.

The CDR3 DNA reads as TGCAGTGTCCAAGACAGGAGCCAAGAGACCCAGTACTTC. Protein sequence: CSVQDRSQETQYF. The chain links TRBV20-1 to TRBJ2-5, with D perhaps TRBD1 (6 bases). The germline gives CDR1 DFQATT, CDR2 SNEGSKA (reference sequence). The V end lost 7 bases, the J end lost 1 base, and 13 bases lay between the germline ends. CDR3 length: 13 amino acids.

This clonotype has only a few counts. The chain combines TRBV9 with TRBJ1-2; 7 nucleotides agree with TRBD1. The length of the CDR3 is 15 residues. The germline V gene encodes CDR1 SGDLS and CDR2 YYNGEE. The J segment lost 4 bases and the V segment lost 0 bases, leaving 6 bases of the junction unmatched. This CDR3 reads CASSVALGQSYGYTF. The CDR3 region has the DNA TGTGCCAGCAGCGTAGCTCTGGGACAGTCCTATGGCTACACCTTC. The full variable domain, with the rest looked up from reference TRBV9 and TRBJ1-2, is DSGVTQTPKHLITATGQRVTLRCSPRSGDLSVYWYQQSLDQGLQFLIQYYNGEERAKGNILERFSAQQFPDLHSELNLSSLELGDSALYFCASSVALGQSYGYTFGSGTRLTVV.

The chain links TRBV5-4 to TRBJ2-3; 9 bases match TRBD2. Germline CDR1 is SGHNT and CDR2 is YYREEE (reference sequence). V dropped 6 bases and J dropped 2; count of bases not matched to a gene: 10. This CDR3 region has 16 residues. CDR3 sequence: CASTFYVAGATDTQYF. CDR3 bases: TGTGCCAGCACCTTTTACGTAGCGGGAGCCACAGATACGCAGTATTTT.

This clonotype was observed a handful of times. The chain uses TRBV20-1 and TRBJ2-5, with D perhaps TRBD2 (6 bases). V was clipped by 6 bases and J by 2 bases, with 16 bases between them. This CDR3 spans 14 amino acids. Germline-derived CDR1 and CDR2 are DFQATT and SNEGSKA (reference sequence). The CDR3 DNA reads TGCAGTGCCCCCGGCGGGGCGTTACAAGAGACCCAGTACTTC. This translates into CSAPGGALQETQYF.

This chain uses TRBV7-8 with TRBJ1-1; D not resolved. The germline V and J ends were trimmed by 1 base and 1 base, with 10 bases remaining between them. The CDR3 spans 15 residues. Looked up from germline, CDR1 is SGHVS and CDR2 is FQNEAQ. CDR3 sequence: CASSLDPGTNTEAFF. CDR3 nucleotides: TGTGCCAGCAGCTTAGATCCAGGAACGAACACTGAAGCTTTCTTT.

J is TRBJ1-5 and V is TRBV20-1, with a tentative D call TRBD1 (6 bases). This CDR3 contains 15 residues. Trimming removed 6 bases from V and 5 bases from J, with 20 bases in between. Germline values: CDR1 DFQATT, CDR2 SNEGSKA (reference sequence). CDR3 in amino acids: CSAQGRERGYQPQHF. The CDR3 coding sequence is TGCAGTGCCCAGGGGAGGGAAAGGGGGTATCAGCCCCAGCATTTT.

This clonotype was seen more than once but under ten times. J is TRBJ2-7 and V is TRBV20-1; 7 bases map to TRBD2. V was pared by 0 bases and J by 3 bases, with 5 bases of the junction left unmatched. The CDR3 extends over 14 amino acids. CDR1 is DFQATT, CDR2 SNEGSKA, per germline (reference sequence). In nucleotides, the CDR3 is TGCAGTGCTAGAGATCGCGGGAGACGCTACGAGCAGTACTTC. Its protein product is CSARDRGRRYEQYF.

This clonotype showed up just a few times. This chain joins TRBV6-1 and TRBJ1-1, with D uncertain. The CDR3 runs to 18 residues. Germline CDR1 and CDR2: MNHNS and SASEGT. V was pared by 0 bases and J by 5 bases, with 22 bases between. CDR3 bases: TGTGCCAGCAGTGAAGCGTTATTGAGGGTGGTTGTTAATACTGAAGCTTTCTTT. Amino acids: CASSEALLRVVVNTEAFF.

The chain links TRBV15 to TRBJ2-3, with 7 nucleotides matching TRBD2. V shed 6 bases, J shed 4 bases, and the junction held 4 bases outside the gene matches. This CDR3 has 13 amino acids. Germline loops: CDR1 LNHNV, CDR2 YYDKDF (reference sequence). CDR3: CATRGGSADTQYF. Written as DNA, the CDR3 is TGTGCCACCAGAGGCGGGAGTGCAGATACGCAGTATTTT.

In its sample, this clonotype was seen once. The V call is TRBV20-1, the J call TRBJ2-7; maybe TRBD1 (5 bases). The CDR3 is 14 amino acids. CDR1 and CDR2 (germline): DFQATT, SNEGSKA (reference sequence). The V gene lost 2 bases and the J gene lost 2 bases, with 13 bases spanning the gap. The CDR3 bases are TGCAGTGCTAGACACAGGATCGCTACCTACGAGCAGTACTTC. Protein sequence: CSARHRIATYEQYF.